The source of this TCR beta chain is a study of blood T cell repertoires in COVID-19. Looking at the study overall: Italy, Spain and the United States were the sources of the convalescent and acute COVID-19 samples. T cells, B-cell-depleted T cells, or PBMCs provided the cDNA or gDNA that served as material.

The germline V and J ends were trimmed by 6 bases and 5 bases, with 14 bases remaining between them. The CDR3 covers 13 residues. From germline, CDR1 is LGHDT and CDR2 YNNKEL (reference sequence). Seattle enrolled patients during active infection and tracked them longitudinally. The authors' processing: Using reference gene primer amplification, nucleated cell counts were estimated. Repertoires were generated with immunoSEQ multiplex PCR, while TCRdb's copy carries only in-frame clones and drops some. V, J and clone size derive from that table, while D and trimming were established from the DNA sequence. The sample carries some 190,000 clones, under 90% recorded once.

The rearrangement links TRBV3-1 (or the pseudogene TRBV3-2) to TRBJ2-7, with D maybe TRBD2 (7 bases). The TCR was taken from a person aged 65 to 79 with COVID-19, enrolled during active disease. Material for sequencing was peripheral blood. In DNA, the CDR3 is TGTGCCAGCAGGAGGCGGGGGACAAACGAGCAGTACTTC. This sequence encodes CASRRRGTNEQYF.